The TCR beta chain described here comes from a study of blood T cell repertoires in COVID-19. At the level of the study: Whether acute or convalescent, the COVID-19 samples came from the United States, Italy and Spain.

Two negative PCRs, clearance, or symptom resolution were required of recovered Cohort 3 donors. The V segment lost 6 bases and the J segment 5 bases; nucleotides outside the gene matches: 10. This CDR3 has 14 residues. Per germline, CDR1 SGHRS and CDR2 YFSETQ. Authors' data handling: From reference gene primer amplification, estimates of nucleated cell counts were derived. Clones were sequenced by immunoSEQ multiplex PCR, and TCRdb holds only the in-frame ones, with some missing. Clone size and V and J calls were adopted from that table, with D and trimming inferred from the DNA. The repertoire holds about 330,000 clones, with about 90% as singletons.

The source is a woman aged 25-40 years who had recovered from COVID-19. The rearrangement joins TRBV5-1 to TRBJ2-5; 7 nucleotides agree with TRBD2. The sample consisted of PBMCs or T cells enriched from blood (not recorded which). CDR3 nucleotide sequence: TGCGCCAGCACCACCGCCGGGGGGAAGGAGACCCAGTACTTC. This gives the protein CASTTAGGKETQYF.